This entry features one TCR beta chain sequence. Its antigen is undetermined. V lost 2 bases and J lost 6; bases outside the gene matches: 6. Germline loops: CDR1 LNHDA, CDR2 SQIVND (reference sequence). The CDR3 sequence is 15 residues long. The record originates from a study of shared clonotypes between healthy human individuals. General observations from the study: Sampling involved blood alone; tissue repertoires likely differ.

CD8 cells classed as naive were CD45RO-negative and positively selected for CCR7, excluding terminally differentiated effector memory CD45RA+ cells. Libraries were prepared by immunoSEQ multiplex PCR; TCRdb keeps only in-frame clonotypes and omits some of them. The data contain about 2.1 million clones, more than 85% of them singletons. This clonotype originated in a man aged 18 to 35 in good health. Some clones in this sample may be carry-over from other donors' samples. The rearrangement links TRBV19 to TRBJ2-1; TRBD2 matches 8 bases. Sequencing was performed on naive CD8+ T cells from PBMCs. As DNA, the CDR3 is TGTGCCAGTAGTATAACGGGAGGGCCGGGCAATGAGCAGTTCTTC. Its protein is CASSITGGPGNEQFF.